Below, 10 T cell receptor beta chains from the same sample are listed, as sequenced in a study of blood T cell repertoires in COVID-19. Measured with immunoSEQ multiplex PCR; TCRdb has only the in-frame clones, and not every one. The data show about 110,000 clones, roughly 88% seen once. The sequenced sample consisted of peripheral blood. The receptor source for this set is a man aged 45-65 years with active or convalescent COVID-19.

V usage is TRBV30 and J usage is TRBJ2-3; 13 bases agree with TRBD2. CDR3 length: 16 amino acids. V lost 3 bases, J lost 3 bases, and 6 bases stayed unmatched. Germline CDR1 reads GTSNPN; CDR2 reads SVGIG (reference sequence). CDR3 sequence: CAWRRPTSGRTDTQYF. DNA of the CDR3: TGTGCCTGGAGGCGTCCGACTAGCGGGAGGACAGATACGCAGTATTTT.

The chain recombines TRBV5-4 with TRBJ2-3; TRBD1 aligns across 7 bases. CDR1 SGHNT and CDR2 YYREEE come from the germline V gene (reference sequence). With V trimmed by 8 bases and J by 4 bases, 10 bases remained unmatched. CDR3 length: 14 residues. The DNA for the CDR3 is TGTGCCAGTAAAACAGGGGCTGGGGCAGATACGCAGTATTTT. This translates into CASKTGAGADTQYF.

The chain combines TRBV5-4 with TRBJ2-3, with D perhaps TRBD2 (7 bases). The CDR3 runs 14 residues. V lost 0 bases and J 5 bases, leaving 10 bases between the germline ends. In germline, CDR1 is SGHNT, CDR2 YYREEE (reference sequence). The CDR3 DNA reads TGTGCCAGCAGCTTGGGGGAGGGGGTAGATACGCAGTATTTT. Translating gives CASSLGEGVDTQYF.

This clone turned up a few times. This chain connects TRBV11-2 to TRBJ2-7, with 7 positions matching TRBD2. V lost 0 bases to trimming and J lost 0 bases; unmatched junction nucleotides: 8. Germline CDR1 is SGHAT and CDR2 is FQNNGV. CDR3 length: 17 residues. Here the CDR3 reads CASSLEASGVSSYEQYF. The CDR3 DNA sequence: TGTGCCAGCAGCTTAGAGGCTAGCGGAGTCAGCTCCTACGAGCAGTACTTC.

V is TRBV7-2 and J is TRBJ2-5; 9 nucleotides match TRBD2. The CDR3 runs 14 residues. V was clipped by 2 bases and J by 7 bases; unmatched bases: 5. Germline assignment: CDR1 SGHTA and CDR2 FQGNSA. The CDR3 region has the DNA TGTGCCAGCAGCTTATTTGGAGCGGGGGGGACCCAGTACTTC. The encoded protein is CASSLFGAGGTQYF.

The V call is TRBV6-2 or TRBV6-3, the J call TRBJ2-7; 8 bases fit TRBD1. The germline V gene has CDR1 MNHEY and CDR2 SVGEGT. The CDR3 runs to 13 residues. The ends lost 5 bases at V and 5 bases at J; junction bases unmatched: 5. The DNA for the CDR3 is TGTGCCAGCAGTAAGAAGGACAGGGACGAGCAGTACTTC. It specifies CASSKKDRDEQYF.

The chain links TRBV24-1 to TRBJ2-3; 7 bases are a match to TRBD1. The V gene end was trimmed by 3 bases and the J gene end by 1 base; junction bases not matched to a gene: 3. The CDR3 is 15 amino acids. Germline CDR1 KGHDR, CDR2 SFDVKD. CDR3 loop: CATSDPGTGTDTQYF. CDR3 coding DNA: TGTGCCACCAGTGATCCCGGGACAGGCACAGATACGCAGTATTTT.

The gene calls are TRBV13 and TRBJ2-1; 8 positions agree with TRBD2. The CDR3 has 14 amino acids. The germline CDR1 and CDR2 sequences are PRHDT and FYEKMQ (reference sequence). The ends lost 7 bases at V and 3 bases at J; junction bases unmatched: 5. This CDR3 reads CASTLGLVYNEQFF. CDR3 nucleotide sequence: TGTGCCAGCACCCTGGGACTAGTCTACAATGAGCAGTTCTTC.

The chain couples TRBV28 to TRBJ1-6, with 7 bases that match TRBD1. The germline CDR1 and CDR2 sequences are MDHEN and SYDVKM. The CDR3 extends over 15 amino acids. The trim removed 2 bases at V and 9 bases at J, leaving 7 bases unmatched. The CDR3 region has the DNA TGTGCCAGCAGTTTACCACAGGGGAGCCTTTCACCCCTCCACTTT. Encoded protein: CASSLPQGSLSPLHF. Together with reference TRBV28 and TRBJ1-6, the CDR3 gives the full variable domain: DVKVTQSSRYLVKRTGEKVFLECVQDMDHENMFWYRQDPGLGLRLIYFSYDVKMKEKGDIPEGYSVSREKKERFSLILESASTNQTSMYLCASSLPQGSLSPLHFGNGTRLTVT.

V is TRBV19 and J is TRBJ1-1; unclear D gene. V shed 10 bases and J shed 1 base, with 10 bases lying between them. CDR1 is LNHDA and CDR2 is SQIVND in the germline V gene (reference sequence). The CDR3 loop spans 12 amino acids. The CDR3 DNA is TGTGCCACCCGAGGCTCGAACACTGAAGCTTTCTTT. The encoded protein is CATRGSNTEAFF.